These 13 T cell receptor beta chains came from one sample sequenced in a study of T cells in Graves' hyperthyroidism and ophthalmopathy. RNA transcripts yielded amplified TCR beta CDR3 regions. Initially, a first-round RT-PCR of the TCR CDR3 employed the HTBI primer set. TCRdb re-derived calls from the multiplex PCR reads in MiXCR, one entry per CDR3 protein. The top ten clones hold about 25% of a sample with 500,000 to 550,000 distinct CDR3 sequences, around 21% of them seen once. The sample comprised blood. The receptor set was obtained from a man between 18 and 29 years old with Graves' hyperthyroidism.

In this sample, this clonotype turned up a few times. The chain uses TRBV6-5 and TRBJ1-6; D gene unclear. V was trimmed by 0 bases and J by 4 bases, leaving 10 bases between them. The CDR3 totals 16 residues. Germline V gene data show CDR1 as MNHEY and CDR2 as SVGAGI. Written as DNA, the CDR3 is TGTGCCAGCAGTTACTCGATCCAGAATTATAATTCACCCCTCCACTTT. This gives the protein CASSYSIQNYNSPLHF.

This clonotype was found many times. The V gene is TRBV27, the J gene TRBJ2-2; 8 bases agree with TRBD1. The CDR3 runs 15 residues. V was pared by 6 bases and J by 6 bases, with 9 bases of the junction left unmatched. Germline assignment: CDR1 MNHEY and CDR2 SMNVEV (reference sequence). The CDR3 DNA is TGTGCCAGCAGGGAGGGACAGGTTCCCCCCGGGGAGCTGTTTTTT. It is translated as CASREGQVPPGELFF.

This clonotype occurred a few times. CDR3 residues: CASSLVQPIANTGELFF. DNA for the CDR3: TGTGCCAGCAGCTTGGTTCAGCCCATCGCGAACACCGGGGAGCTGTTTTTT. V gene TRBV5-6 combines with J gene TRBJ2-2; D remains unclear. This CDR3 spans 17 amino acids. Looked up from germline, CDR1 is SGHDT and CDR2 is YYEEEE. Deletions cut 0 bases from V and 0 bases from J, with 12 bases between.

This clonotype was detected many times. The CDR3 protein is CASSQMTIDRSTEAFF. The CDR3 DNA is TGTGCCAGCTCTCAGATGACGATCGACAGGAGCACTGAAGCTTTCTTT. The chain combines TRBV18 with TRBJ1-1; possible D gene TRBD1, 6 bases. Germline CDR1 is KGHSH and CDR2 is LQKENI. Trimming pared 6 bases from V and 4 bases from J, leaving 21 bases between. The CDR3 runs 16 residues.

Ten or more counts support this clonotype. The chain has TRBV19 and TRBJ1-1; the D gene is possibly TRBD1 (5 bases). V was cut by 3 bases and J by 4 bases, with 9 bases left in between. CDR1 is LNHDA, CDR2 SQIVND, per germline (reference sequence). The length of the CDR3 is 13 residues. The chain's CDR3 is CASSMGGGTEAFF. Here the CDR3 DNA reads TGTGCCAGTAGTATGGGGGGAGGCACTGAAGCTTTCTTT.

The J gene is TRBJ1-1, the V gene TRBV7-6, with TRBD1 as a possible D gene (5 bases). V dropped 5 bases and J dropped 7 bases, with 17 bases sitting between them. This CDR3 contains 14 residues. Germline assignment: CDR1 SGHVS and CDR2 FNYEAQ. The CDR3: CASSPPAGQHEAFF. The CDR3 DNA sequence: TGTGCCAGCAGCCCCCCGGCAGGGCAGCATGAAGCTTTCTTT.

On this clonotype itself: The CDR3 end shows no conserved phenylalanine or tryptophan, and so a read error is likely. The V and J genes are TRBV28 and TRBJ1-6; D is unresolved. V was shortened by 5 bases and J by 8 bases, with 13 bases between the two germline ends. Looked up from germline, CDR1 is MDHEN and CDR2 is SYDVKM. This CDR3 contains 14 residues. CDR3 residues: CASSQDGKYSPLHS. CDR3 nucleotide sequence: TGTGCCAGCAGTCAGGACGGTAAGTATTCACCCCTCCACTCT.

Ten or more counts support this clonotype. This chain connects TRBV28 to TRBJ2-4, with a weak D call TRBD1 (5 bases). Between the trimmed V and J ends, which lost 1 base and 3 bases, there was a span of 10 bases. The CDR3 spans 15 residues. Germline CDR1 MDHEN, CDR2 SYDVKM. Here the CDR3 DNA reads TGTGCCAGCAGTTTATTAGGGGAAGGCAAAAACATTCAGTACTTC. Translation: CASSLLGEGKNIQYF.

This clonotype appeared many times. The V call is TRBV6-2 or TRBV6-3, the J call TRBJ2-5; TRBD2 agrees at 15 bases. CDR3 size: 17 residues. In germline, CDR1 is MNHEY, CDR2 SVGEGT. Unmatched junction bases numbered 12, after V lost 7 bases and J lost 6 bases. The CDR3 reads CASTYGLAGGPIKTQYF. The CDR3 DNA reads TGTGCCAGCACCTACGGACTAGCGGGGGGGCCGATCAAGACCCAGTACTTC.

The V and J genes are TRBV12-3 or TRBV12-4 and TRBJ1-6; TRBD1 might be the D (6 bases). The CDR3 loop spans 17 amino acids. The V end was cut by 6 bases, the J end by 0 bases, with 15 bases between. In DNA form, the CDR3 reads TGTGCCAGCAGCCCAGGGGCAGGGACCTCCTATAATTCACCCCTCCACTTT. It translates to CASSPGAGTSYNSPLHF.

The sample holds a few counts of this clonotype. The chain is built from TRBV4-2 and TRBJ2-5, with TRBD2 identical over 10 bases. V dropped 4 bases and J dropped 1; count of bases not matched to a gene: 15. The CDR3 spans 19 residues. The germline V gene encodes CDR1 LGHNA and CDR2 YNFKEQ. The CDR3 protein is CASSPRGRGASGGQETQYF. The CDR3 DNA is TGTGCCAGCAGCCCTAGGGGACGAGGGGCTAGCGGGGGCCAAGAGACCCAGTACTTC.

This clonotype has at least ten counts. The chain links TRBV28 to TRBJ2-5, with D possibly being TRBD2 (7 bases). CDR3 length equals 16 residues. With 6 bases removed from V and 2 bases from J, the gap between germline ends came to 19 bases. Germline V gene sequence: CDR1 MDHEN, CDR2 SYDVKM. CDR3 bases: TGTGCCAGCAGCCACCTGGGGAGGGGGAGGCAAGAGACCCAGTACTTC. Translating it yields CASSHLGRGRQETQYF.

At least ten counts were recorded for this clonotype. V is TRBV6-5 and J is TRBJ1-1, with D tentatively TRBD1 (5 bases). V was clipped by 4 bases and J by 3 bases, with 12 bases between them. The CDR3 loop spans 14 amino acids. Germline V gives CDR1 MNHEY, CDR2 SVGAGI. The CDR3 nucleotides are TGTGCCAGCAGTTTCGGGGGGATGTACACTGAAGCTTTCTTT. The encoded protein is CASSFGGMYTEAFF.